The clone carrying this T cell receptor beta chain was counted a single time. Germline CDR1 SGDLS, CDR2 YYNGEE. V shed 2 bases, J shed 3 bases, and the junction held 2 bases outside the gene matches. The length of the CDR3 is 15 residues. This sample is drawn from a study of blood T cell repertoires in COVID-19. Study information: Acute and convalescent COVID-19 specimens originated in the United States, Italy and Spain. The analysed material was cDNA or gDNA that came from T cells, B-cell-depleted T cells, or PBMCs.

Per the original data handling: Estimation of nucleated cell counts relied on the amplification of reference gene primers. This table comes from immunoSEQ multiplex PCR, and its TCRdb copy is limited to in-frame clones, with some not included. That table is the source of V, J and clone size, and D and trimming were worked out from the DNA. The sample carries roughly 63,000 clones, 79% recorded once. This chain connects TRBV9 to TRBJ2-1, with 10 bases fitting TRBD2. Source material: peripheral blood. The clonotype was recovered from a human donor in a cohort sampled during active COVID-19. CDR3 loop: CASSVGLAVYNEQFF. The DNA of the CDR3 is TGTGCCAGCAGCGTCGGACTAGCGGTCTACAATGAGCAGTTCTTC.